The 15 T cell receptor beta chains below all came from one sample that was sequenced in a study of blood T cell repertoires in COVID-19. Repertoires were generated with immunoSEQ multiplex PCR, while TCRdb's copy carries only in-frame clones and drops some. The table records hundreds of thousands of clones, about 90% of them present only once. Sequenced material: peripheral blood. These TCRs come from a woman aged 50 to 65 with COVID-19, enrolled during active disease.

The chain combines TRBV7-9 with TRBJ2-7; TRBD1 is a possible D gene (6 bases). CDR3 size: 13 residues. Germline-derived CDR1 and CDR2 are SEHNR and FQNEAQ (reference sequence). Trimming shortened V by 4 bases and J by 7 bases, and 14 bases separated the two germline ends. CDR3 in amino acids: CASSSGDGWEQYF. For the CDR3, the DNA is TGTGCCAGCAGCTCAGGGGACGGGTGGGAGCAGTACTTC.

The chain couples TRBV19 to TRBJ1-6; perhaps TRBD1 as D (6 bases). The CDR3 loop spans 15 amino acids. Per germline, CDR1 LNHDA and CDR2 SQIVND (reference sequence). Between the trimmed V and J ends, which lost 6 bases and 7 bases, there was a span of 16 bases. The CDR3 region has the DNA TGTGCCAGTAGGAGGACAGACAGTGGGAATTCACCCCTCCACTTT. As protein: CASRRTDSGNSPLHF. Drawing the rest from reference TRBV19 and TRBJ1-6, the complete variable domain is DGGITQSPKYLFRKEGQNVTLSCEQNLNHDAMYWYRQDPGQGLRLIYYSQIVNDFQKGDIAEGYSVSREKKESFPLTVTSAQKNPTAFYLCASRRTDSGNSPLHFGNGTRLTVT.

The chain recombines TRBV7-3 with TRBJ2-5; D call uncertain. The CDR3 contains 15 residues. V lost 2 bases and J 5 bases, leaving 15 bases between the germline ends. The germline V gene has CDR1 SGHTA and CDR2 FQGTGA. CDR3 protein: CASSLGVAARETQYF. The CDR3 DNA sequence: TGTGCCAGCAGCTTAGGAGTGGCGGCCCGGGAGACCCAGTACTTC.

This chain links TRBV29-1 with TRBJ1-4; D gene ambiguous. The CDR3 spans 13 residues. V lost 7 bases and J 3 bases, leaving 12 bases between the germline ends. Germline V gives CDR1 SQVTM, CDR2 ANQGSEA. The CDR3 DNA sequence: TGCAGCGGCATGGAACAGTCTAATGAAAAACTGTTTTTT. Encoded protein: CSGMEQSNEKLFF. The entire variable domain, with the rest obtained from reference TRBV29-1 and TRBJ1-4, is as follows: SAVISQKPSRDICQRGTSLTIQCQVDSQVTMMFWYRQQPGQSLTLIATANQGSEATYESGFVIDKFPISRPNLTFSTLTVSNMSPEDSSIYLCSGMEQSNEKLFFGSGTQLSVL.

This clone is a singleton in its sample. The V and J genes are TRBV7-3 and TRBJ2-7, with TRBD2 matching over 7 bases. The CDR3 runs to 15 residues. J was trimmed by 6 bases and V by 3 bases; bases with no gene match: 11. In germline, CDR1 is SGHTA, CDR2 FQGTGA. In DNA form, the CDR3 reads TGTGCCAGCAGCTTCCTGGGCGGGAGAGGGGCCGAGCAGTACTTC. Translation gives CASSFLGGRGAEQYF. The full variable domain, rest sourced from reference TRBV7-3 and TRBJ2-7, is GAGVSQTPSNKVTEKGKYVELRCDPISGHTALYWYRQSLGQGPEFLIYFQGTGAADDSGLPNDRFFAVRPEGSVSTLKIQRTERGDSAVYLCASSFLGGRGAEQYFGPGTRLTVT.

This sequence joins TRBV3-1 (or the pseudogene TRBV3-2) and TRBJ1-3; TRBD1 is a possible D gene (6 bases). Germline V gene data show CDR1 as LGHDT and CDR2 as YNNKEL (reference sequence). The CDR3 runs to 19 residues. Trimming took off 1 base at V and 3 bases at J, with 22 bases between the two ends. CDR3 DNA sequence: TGTGCCAGCAGCCAAGGAGGGGGGGCAATAGGAGCACTTGGAAACACCATATATTTT. This translates into CASSQGGGAIGALGNTIYF.

The rearrangement joins TRBV18 to TRBJ1-4; D is ambiguous. From germline, CDR1 is KGHSH and CDR2 LQKENI. Trimming took 2 bases from V and 8 from J, leaving 6 bases between them. The CDR3 is 12 residues long. The CDR3 spells CASSPGGEKLFF. CDR3 nucleotides: TGTGCCAGCTCACCAGGAGGGGAAAAACTGTTTTTT.

This sequence joins TRBV6-5 and TRBJ2-1; D possibly corresponds to TRBD2 (6 bases). The germline V gene has CDR1 MNHEY and CDR2 SVGAGI. This CDR3 contains 15 residues. Trimming cost V 2 bases and J 5 bases, with 13 bases left between them. The CDR3 loop is CASSYLGGNHNEQFF. The CDR3 DNA sequence: TGTGCCAGCAGTTACCTCGGGGGAAACCACAATGAGCAGTTCTTC.

The rearrangement uses TRBV6-5 and TRBJ1-6; the match to TRBD1 covers 7 bases. CDR3 length equals 12 residues. V dropped 11 bases and J dropped 8; count of bases not matched to a gene: 6. Germline loops: CDR1 MNHEY, CDR2 SVGAGI. The CDR3 region has the DNA TGTGCCGGCCGGGACAGATATTCACCCCTCCACTTT. Amino acids: CAGRDRYSPLHF.

The sample holds a few counts of this clone. V usage is TRBV3-1 (or the pseudogene TRBV3-2) and J usage is TRBJ1-5; no clear D. The CDR3 loop spans 13 amino acids. The V end lost 2 bases, the J end lost 5 bases, and 7 bases lay between the germline ends. Germline loops: CDR1 LGHDT, CDR2 YNNKEL (reference sequence). The CDR3 DNA reads as TGTGCCAGCAGCCAACTCCGGGATCAGCCCCAGCATTTT. Encoded protein: CASSQLRDQPQHF.

This rearrangement joins TRBV11-3 to TRBJ2-7; D is ambiguous. Germline V gene lookup returns CDR1 SGHNT and CDR2 YENEEA. The CDR3 has 13 amino acids. The V and J ends lost 5 bases and 5 bases respectively, with 13 bases between them. The DNA of the CDR3 is TGTGCCAGCAGCCGACGCCAGGTCAACGAGCAGTACTTC. This sequence encodes CASSRRQVNEQYF.

This sequence joins TRBV5-1 and TRBJ2-2, with a tentative D call TRBD1 (5 bases). The CDR3 length is 15 residues. The germline V and J ends were trimmed by 5 bases and 0 bases, with 11 bases remaining between them. Germline V gene lookup returns CDR1 SGHRS and CDR2 YFSETQ. CDR3 sequence reads: CASRMGPPNTGELFF. In DNA form, the CDR3 reads TGCGCCAGCAGAATGGGGCCGCCGAACACCGGGGAGCTGTTTTTT. Drawing the rest from reference TRBV5-1 and TRBJ2-2, the complete variable domain is KAGVTQTPRYLIKTRGQQVTLSCSPISGHRSVSWYQQTPGQGLQFLFEYFSETQRNKGNFPGRFSGRQFSNSRSEMNVSTLELGDSALYLCASRMGPPNTGELFFGEGSRLTVL.

The genes are TRBV9 and TRBJ2-1, with 11 nucleotides matching TRBD1. The length of the CDR3 is 17 residues. Trimming at V came to 4 bases and at J to 9 bases, leaving 15 bases not matched to a gene. Germline values: CDR1 SGDLS, CDR2 YYNGEE. CDR3 sequence: CASSRSGGQGASGEQFF. The CDR3 DNA follows: TGTGCCAGCAGCCGATCAGGAGGACAGGGGGCTTCTGGTGAGCAGTTCTTC.

The gene calls are TRBV5-4 and TRBJ2-4; 9 bases align to TRBD2. This CDR3 has 16 amino acids. In germline, CDR1 is SGHNT, CDR2 YYREEE (reference sequence). With V trimmed by 4 bases and J by 1 base, 6 bases remained unmatched. The CDR3, as DNA: TGTGCCAGCAGCATTAGCGGGAGCGTTGCCAAAAACATTCAGTACTTC. Its translation: CASSISGSVAKNIQYF. The full variable domain, completed using reference TRBV5-4 and TRBJ2-4, is ETGVTQSPTHLIKTRGQQVTLRCSSQSGHNTVSWYQQALGQGPQFIFQYYREEENGRGNFPPRFSGLQFPNYSSELNVNALELDDSALYLCASSISGSVAKNIQYFGAGTRLSVL.

Here the CDR3 reads CASSLRGGKYEQYF. CDR3 nucleotide sequence: TGTGCCAGCAGCTTGCGCGGGGGTAAATACGAGCAGTACTTC. This chain links TRBV5-6 with TRBJ2-7; the match to TRBD2 covers 7 bases. The CDR3 is 14 amino acids. CDR1 is SGHDT and CDR2 is YYEEEE in the germline V gene. V was pared by 1 base and J by 4 bases, with 5 bases of the junction left unmatched.